This T cell receptor beta chain was captured in a study of vaccination and CD4 T cells after COVID-19. Background on the study: The study collected post-vaccine samples a median around 67 days after dose two, with a range of 14 to 241.

This CDR3 region has 13 residues. Germline V lookup: CDR1 DFQATT, CDR2 SNEGSKA (reference sequence). Trimming left V 3 bases short and J 1 base short, with 7 bases between. Remarks on this clonotype: Its antigen remains unidentified.

The study sequenced cultured CD4+ T cell DNA using the Oncomine TCR Beta short-read assay. MiXCR, run by TCRdb on the PCR reads, gives a single entry per CDR3 protein. The profile shows about 13,000 distinct CDR3 sequences, less than 50% of them singletons. Treatment described: approximately 9-day PBMC culture with coronavirus spike peptide pools or control peptides (ViraFEST assay). The chain recombines TRBV20-1 with TRBJ1-5; D not resolved. The sample in question was CD4+ T cells from blood, cultured in vitro, obtained after SARS-CoV-2 vaccination. The sequence derives from a human donor who had recovered from COVID-19. This CDR3 is CSARISSNQPQHF. Here the CDR3 DNA reads TGCAGTGCTAGGATTTCGAGCAATCAGCCCCAGCATTTT.